Presented here are 5 T cell receptor beta chains from one specimen sequenced in a study of T cell repertoires in ileal Crohn's disease. The data were produced by immunoSEQ multiplex PCR, yet TCRdb's version contains in-frame clones alone and is incomplete. Counted here are under 13,000 clones, more than 75% occurring once; the ten biggest clones make up over 7.5%. This sample's time point: inflamed ileum from the surgical specimen. Sequencing was done on a sample of ileal tissue. The source of these receptors is an adult with Crohn's disease.

This clone came up once. J is TRBJ2-7 and V is TRBV7-6; TRBD2 agrees at 13 bases. The germline V gene has CDR1 SGHVS and CDR2 FNYEAQ. The J segment lost 2 bases and the V segment lost 5 bases, leaving 3 bases of the junction unmatched. The CDR3 loop spans 15 amino acids. The CDR3 here is CASSPTSGRAYEQYF. CDR3 sequence (DNA): TGTGCCAGCAGCCCCACTAGCGGGAGGGCCTACGAGCAGTACTTC.

The chain joins TRBV7-8 to TRBJ2-1; weak D call: TRBD2 (6 bases). V lost 5 bases and J 5 bases, leaving 16 bases between the germline ends. Per germline, CDR1 SGHVS and CDR2 FQNEAQ. This CDR3 comprises 15 residues. The CDR3 region has the DNA TGTGCCAGCAGCCGCTGGGAGGACCGGGACAATGAGCAGTTCTTC. Translated: CASSRWEDRDNEQFF.

The V and J genes are TRBV11-3 and TRBJ1-1; 7 nucleotides match TRBD1. The CDR3 totals 16 residues. J gave up 1 base and V 1 base, and 6 bases lay outside the gene matches. Per germline, CDR1 SGHNT and CDR2 YENEEA. This CDR3 is CASSLGEGQRNTEAFF. CDR3 coding DNA: TGTGCCAGCAGCTTAGGGGAGGGACAGAGGAACACTGAAGCTTTCTTT.

The rearrangement links TRBV7-7 to TRBJ2-5; no reliable D call. CDR1 and CDR2 from the germline V gene are SSHAT and FNYEAQ (reference sequence). The CDR3 is 13 amino acids. CDR3 coding DNA: TGTGCTAGCCGCCCCTCAATGGGAGAGACCCAGTACTTC. It codes for CASRPSMGETQYF.

CDR3 protein: CASSRGQSPAVDTEAFF. The CDR3 DNA is TGTGCCAGCTCACGCGGACAGTCACCCGCGGTGGACACTGAAGCTTTCTTT. The J gene is TRBJ1-1, the V gene TRBV18; D possibly corresponds to TRBD1 (6 bases). This CDR3 is 17 amino acids long. Trimming stripped 4 bases from V and 3 bases from J, with 21 bases between. Germline CDR1 KGHSH, CDR2 LQKENI.